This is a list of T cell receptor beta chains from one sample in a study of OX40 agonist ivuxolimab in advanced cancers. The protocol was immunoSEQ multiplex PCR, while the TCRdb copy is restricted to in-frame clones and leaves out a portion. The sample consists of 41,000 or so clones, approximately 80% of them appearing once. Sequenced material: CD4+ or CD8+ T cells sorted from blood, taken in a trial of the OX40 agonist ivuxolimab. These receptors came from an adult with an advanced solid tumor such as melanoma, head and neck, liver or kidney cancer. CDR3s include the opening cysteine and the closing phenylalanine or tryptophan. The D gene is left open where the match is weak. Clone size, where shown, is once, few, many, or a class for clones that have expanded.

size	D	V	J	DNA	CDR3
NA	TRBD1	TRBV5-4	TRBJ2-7	TGTGCCAGCAGCTTGGGGGGTGGGACAGGGATAAACGAGCAGTACTTC	CASSLGGGTGINEQYF
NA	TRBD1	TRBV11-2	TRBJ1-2	TGTGCCAGCAGCCGAGGACAGGGTCCCAACTATGGCTACACCTTC	CASSRGQGPNYGYTF
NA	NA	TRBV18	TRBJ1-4	TGTGCCAGCTCACTCCGATTAGAGAATGAAAAACTGTTTTTT	CASSLRLENEKLFF
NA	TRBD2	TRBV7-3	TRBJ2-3	TGTGCCAGCAGCTTACTGGCGGGAGGTGCAGATACGCAGTATTTT	CASSLLAGGADTQYF
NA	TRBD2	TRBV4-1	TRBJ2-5	TGCGCCAGCCGGGGAGGGGAAGAGACCCAGTACTTC	CASRGGEETQYF
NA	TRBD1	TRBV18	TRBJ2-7	TGTGCCAGCTCACCCCGGGACAGGGAGTACGAGCAGTACTTC	CASSPRDREYEQYF
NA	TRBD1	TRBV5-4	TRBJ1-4	TGTGCCAGCAGCTTGGGGGACAGGGCATCAACTAATGAAAAACTGTTTTTT	CASSLGDRASTNEKLFF
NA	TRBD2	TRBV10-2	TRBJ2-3	TGCGCCAGCAGTGAGTCGACTCGGCGGGAGGGCACAGATACGCAGTATTTT	CASSESTRREGTDTQYF
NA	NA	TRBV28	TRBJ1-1	TGTGCCAGCGCCGACCTGAACACTGAAGCTTTCTTT	CASADLNTEAFF
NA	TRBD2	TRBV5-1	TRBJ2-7	TGCGCCAGCAGCTGGGCTAGCGGCCGAAGCTCCTACGAGCAGTACTTC	CASSWASGRSSYEQYF
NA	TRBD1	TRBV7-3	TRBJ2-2	TGTGCCAGCAGCTTAACGTCTCAGGGGGCCGGGGAGCTGTTTTTT	CASSLTSQGAGELFF
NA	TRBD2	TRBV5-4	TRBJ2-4	TGTGCCAGCAGCTTGTCGGGGGGGGCCAAAAACATTCAGTACTTC	CASSLSGGAKNIQYF
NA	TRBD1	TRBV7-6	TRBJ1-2	TGTGCCAGCAGCAAACCCGGGACAGGGAGTGGCTATGGCTACACCTTC	CASSKPGTGSGYGYTF
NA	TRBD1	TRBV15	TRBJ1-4	TGTGCCACCAGCAGAGTCCCAGCGGACAGGGTTCTGTTTTTT	CATSRVPADRVLFF
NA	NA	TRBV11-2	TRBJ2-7	TGTGCCAGCAGCTTAGATGGCAGCCTCCCCTACGAGCAGTACTTC	CASSLDGSLPYEQYF
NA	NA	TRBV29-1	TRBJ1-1	TGCAGCGGTCAGGAAGGCGGGACTGAAGCTTTCTTT	CSGQEGGTEAFF
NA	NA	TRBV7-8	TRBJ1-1	TGTGCCAGCAGCTTTGCAGAAGACACTGAAGCTTTCTTT	CASSFAEDTEAFF
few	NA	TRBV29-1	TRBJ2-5	TGCAGCGTTGACGACTATCAAGAGACCCAGTACTTC	CSVDDYQETQYF
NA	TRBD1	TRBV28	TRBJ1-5	TGTGCCAGCGGCCCTTGGACAGGTAGCAATCAGCCCCAGCATTTT	CASGPWTGSNQPQHF
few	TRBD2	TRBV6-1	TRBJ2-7	TGTGCCAGCAGCGATCTAGCGGGCGGCCGGGGGCAGTACTTC	CASSDLAGGRGQYF
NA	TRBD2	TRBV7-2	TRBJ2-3	TGTGCCAGCAGTAGGACTAGCCCCCCAGATACGCAGTATTTT	CASSRTSPPDTQYF
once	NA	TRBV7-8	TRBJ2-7	TGTGCCAGCAGCTTAGAATTCAACGAGCAGTACTTC	CASSLEFNEQYF
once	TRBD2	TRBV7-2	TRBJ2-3	TGTGCCAGCAGCCCCCTAGCGGGGGTGCGCACAGATACGCAGTATTTT	CASSPLAGVRTDTQYF
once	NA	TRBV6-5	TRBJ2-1	TGTGCCAGCAGTTCGTATTTAGAGGATGAGCAGTTCTTC	CASSSYLEDEQFF
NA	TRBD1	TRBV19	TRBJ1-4	TGTGCCAGTAATGGTCAGGGGGCCCGGATTGAAAAACTGTTTTTT	CASNGQGARIEKLFF
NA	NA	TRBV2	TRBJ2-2	TGTGCCAGCAGTTATACCAGAATCGGGGGCACCGGGGAGCTGTTTTTT	CASSYTRIGGTGELFF
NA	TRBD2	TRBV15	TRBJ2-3	TGTGCCACCAGCAGAGATATCCGGGGGGGCGTAGATACGCAGTATTTT	CATSRDIRGGVDTQYF
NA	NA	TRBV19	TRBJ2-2	TGTGCCAGTAGTATAAGTAAACACGGGGAGCTGTTTTTT	CASSISKHGELFF
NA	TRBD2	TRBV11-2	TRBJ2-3	TGTGCCAGCAGCTTTTTAGCGGGGGCCACAGATACGCAGTATTTT	CASSFLAGATDTQYF
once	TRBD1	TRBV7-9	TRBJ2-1	TGTGCCAGCAGCACGGGACAGGGGGCCTACAATGAGCAGTTCTTC	CASSTGQGAYNEQFF
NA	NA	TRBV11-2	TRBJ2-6	TGTGCCAGCAGCCGACGACCACAGTCTGGGGCCAACGTCCTGACTTTC	CASSRRPQSGANVLTF
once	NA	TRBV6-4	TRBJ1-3	TGTGCCAGCAGTGAGATCTCTGGAAACACCATATATTTT	CASSEISGNTIYF
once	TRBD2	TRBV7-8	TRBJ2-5	TGTGCCAGCAGCAAAGGCGGGGGGGCGGAGACCCAGTACTTC	CASSKGGGAETQYF
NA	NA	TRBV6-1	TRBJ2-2	TGTGCCAGCAGTGAGCGAGGCAGGGCCACCGGGGAGCTGTTTTTT	CASSERGRATGELFF
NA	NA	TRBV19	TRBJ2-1	TGTGCCAGTAGGTCAGGGGGCGCGGGGGACAATGAGCAGTTCTTC	CASRSGGAGDNEQFF
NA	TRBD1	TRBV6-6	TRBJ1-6	TGTGCCAGCAACCAAGTCCCGGGACAGTATTCACCCCTCCACTTT	CASNQVPGQYSPLHF
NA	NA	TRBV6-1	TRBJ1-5	TGTGCCAGCAGTGAAGGTACAGCGGAGCCCCAGCATTTT	CASSEGTAEPQHF
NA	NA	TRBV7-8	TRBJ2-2	TGTGCCAGCAGCTCTAGTATATCCGGGGAGCTGTTTTTT	CASSSSISGELFF
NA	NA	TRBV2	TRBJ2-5	TGTGCCAGCAGTGATCGAGGGGTCCAAGAGACCCAGTACTTC	CASSDRGVQETQYF
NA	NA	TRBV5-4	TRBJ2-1	TGTGCCAGCAGCTGGGCGAGCTGGAGTGAGCAGTTCTTC	CASSWASWSEQFF
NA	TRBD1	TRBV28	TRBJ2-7	TGTGCCAGCAGGAGGGACAGCCTCGCCTACGAGCAGTACTTC	CASRRDSLAYEQYF
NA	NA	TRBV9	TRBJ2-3	TGTGCCAGCAGCCTCCCACTCACAGATACGCAGTATTTT	CASSLPLTDTQYF
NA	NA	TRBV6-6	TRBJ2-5	TGTGCCAGCAGCCTAGAAGGAGAAGAGACCCAGTACTTC	CASSLEGEETQYF
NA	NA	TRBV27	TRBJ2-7	TGTGCCAGCAGTCCCGCCGGAGCGTACGAGCAGTACTTC	CASSPAGAYEQYF
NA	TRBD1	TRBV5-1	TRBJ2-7	TGCGCCAGCAGCCCGGGACAGGGCTCTTACGAGCAGTACTTC	CASSPGQGSYEQYF
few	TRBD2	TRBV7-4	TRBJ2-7	TGTGCCAGCAGCCCCCGGACTAGCGGGGGGGCCAGCTCCTACGAGCAGTACTTC	CASSPRTSGGASSYEQYF
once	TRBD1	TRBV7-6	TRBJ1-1	TGTGCCAGCAGCTTACAGACAGGGGACACTGAAGCTTTCTTT	CASSLQTGDTEAFF
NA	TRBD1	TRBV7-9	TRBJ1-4	TGTGCCAGCAGCCGGGACAGCAGTAATGAAAAACTGTTTTTT	CASSRDSSNEKLFF
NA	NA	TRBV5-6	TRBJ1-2	TGTGCCAGCAGTCCCGGGGGGGACTATGGCTACACCTTC	CASSPGGDYGYTF
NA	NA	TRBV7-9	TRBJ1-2	TGTGCCAGCAGCTTAGCGGGGTTAGAAGATGGCTATGGCTACACCTTC	CASSLAGLEDGYGYTF
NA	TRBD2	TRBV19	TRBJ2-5	TGTGCCAGTAGGCCGACTAGCGTTGGGGAGACCCAGTACTTC	CASRPTSVGETQYF
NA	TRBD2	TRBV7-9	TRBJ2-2	TGTGCCAGCAGCGAACTAGCGGGAAACACCGGGGAGCTGTTTTTT	CASSELAGNTGELFF
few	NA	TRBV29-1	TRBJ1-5	TGCAGCGGGGGGTGGGCAAATCAGCCCCAGCATTTT	CSGGWANQPQHF
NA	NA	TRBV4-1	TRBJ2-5	TGCGCCAGCAGCCAAGTCGTCGAGACCCAGTACTTC	CASSQVVETQYF
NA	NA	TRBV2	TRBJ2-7	TGTGCCAGCAGTTTACAGGGGAGGGCCTCCTACGAGCAGTACTTC	CASSLQGRASYEQYF
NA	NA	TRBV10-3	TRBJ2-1	TGTGCCATCAGCGGGACCGGGACATTAGTGAACAATGAGCAGTTCTTC	CAISGTGTLVNNEQFF
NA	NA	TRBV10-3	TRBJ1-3	TGTGCCGAATCTGACACCGGGGCGGGAAACACCATATATTTT	CAESDTGAGNTIYF
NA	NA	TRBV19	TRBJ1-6	TGTGCCAGTAGTATAGAGGGCAGGGGTTTATTAGGGTCACCCCTCCACTTT	CASSIEGRGLLGSPLHF
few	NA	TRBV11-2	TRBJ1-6	TGTGCCAGCAGCTTAGGAGATAAATCACCCCTCCACTTT	CASSLGDKSPLHF
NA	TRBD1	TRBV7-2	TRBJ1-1	TGTGCCAGCAGCACTGGACAGGCCAACACTGAAGCTTTCTTT	CASSTGQANTEAFF